The 5 T cell receptor beta chains below all came from one sample that was sequenced in a study of blood T cell repertoires in COVID-19. The protocol was immunoSEQ multiplex PCR, while the TCRdb copy is restricted to in-frame clones and leaves out a portion. The data show tens of thousands of clones, around nine tenths seen once. The sequenced material came from peripheral blood. These receptors were obtained from a woman aged 60-70 years with acute or convalescent COVID-19.

This CDR3 reads CASSSGLLNQPQHF. The CDR3 nucleotides are TGTGCCAGCAGTTCGGGGTTACTTAATCAGCCCCAGCATTTT. The chain carries TRBV27 and TRBJ1-5; D unclear. The CDR3 is 14 residues long. Germline assignment: CDR1 MNHEY and CDR2 SMNVEV (reference sequence). V gave up 4 bases and J gave up 4 bases, with 11 bases separating them.

The chain uses TRBV10-3 and TRBJ2-5, with D perhaps TRBD1 (6 bases). Looked up from germline, CDR1 is ENHRY and CDR2 is SYGVKD. The CDR3 has 14 residues. V lost 6 bases to trimming and J lost 4 bases, with 15 bases between them. In nucleotides, the CDR3 is TGTGCCATCAGCGAAAGACAGGAGACAGAGACCCAGTACTTC. Translated, it gives CAISERQETETQYF.

The genes are TRBV11-2 and TRBJ1-5, with a weak D call TRBD1 (5 bases). Germline V gene sequence: CDR1 SGHAT, CDR2 FQNNGV. Trimming cost V 6 bases and J 0 bases, with 15 bases left between them. This CDR3 contains 16 residues. The CDR3: CASSRVGGTSNQPQHF. The DNA of the CDR3 is TGTGCCAGCAGTAGGGTGGGGGGGACTAGCAATCAGCCCCAGCATTTT.

This clone was seen more than once but under ten times. The chain carries TRBV5-1 and TRBJ2-5; possible D gene TRBD2, 6 bases. Germline values: CDR1 SGHRS, CDR2 YFSETQ. Deletions cut 3 bases from V and 2 bases from J, with 11 bases between. The length of the CDR3 is 14 residues. The CDR3 here is CASSSGDSQETQYF. The CDR3 coding sequence is TGCGCCAGCAGCTCGGGGGACTCTCAAGAGACCCAGTACTTC.

V and J are TRBV11-2 and TRBJ2-3, with D hard to call. The CDR3 has 16 residues. Germline-derived CDR1 and CDR2 are SGHAT and FQNNGV. The V and J ends lost 0 bases and 1 base respectively, with 11 bases between them. The CDR3 bases are TGTGCCAGCAGCTTAGAATGGCCTGCTCGCACAGATACGCAGTATTTT. Translation gives CASSLEWPARTDTQYF.